These 30 T cell receptor beta chains were sequenced from one sample in a study of cytomegalovirus exposure and HLA in healthy donors. The study ran its PCR with 60 Vbeta and 13 Jbeta primers. TCRdb's copy holds only in-frame clones and misses some; the assay was immunoSEQ multiplex PCR. Of fewer than 200,000 clones listed, approximately 80% are singletons. Sequencing used PBMCs. The receptors shown here come from a woman aged 45-60 years in good health and CMV-seropositive.

The V and J genes are TRBV30 and TRBJ1-1, with 7 bases that match TRBD1. Per germline, CDR1 GTSNPN and CDR2 SVGIG (reference sequence). After removal of 1 base from V and 5 bases from J, the junction contained 13 bases not matched to a gene. CDR3 size: 16 residues. CDR3: CAWSARRGPVGTEAFF. The DNA of the CDR3 is TGTGCCTGGAGTGCCAGGAGGGGGCCGGTTGGGACTGAAGCTTTCTTT.

The chain recombines TRBV7-8 with TRBJ2-7; 7 nucleotides line up with TRBD1. Germline loops: CDR1 SGHVS, CDR2 FQNEAQ. Losses at the gene ends were 5 bases for V and 0 bases for J; bases not matched to a gene: 7. The CDR3 has 15 residues. The CDR3 DNA reads as TGTGCCAGCAGCGGAAGGGACAGCTTCTCCTACGAGCAGTACTTC. As protein: CASSGRDSFSYEQYF.

This clone was observed a single time. J is TRBJ1-2 and V is TRBV6-5, with 9 bases that match TRBD1. V gave up 5 bases and J gave up 8 bases; unmatched junction bases: 6. The V gene's germline CDR1 is MNHEY and CDR2 SVGAGI. The CDR3 is made up of 13 amino acids. The CDR3 bases are TGTGCCAGCAGTAGGACAGGGGAAGGGGGCTACACCTTC. Its translation is CASSRTGEGGYTF.

This chain links TRBV11-1 with TRBJ1-5; 7 nucleotides line up with TRBD1. Germline values: CDR1 SGHAT, CDR2 FQDESV (reference sequence). The V gene end was trimmed by 2 bases and the J gene end by 1 base; junction bases not matched to a gene: 2. The CDR3 is made up of 15 amino acids. The CDR3 loop is CASSLSGGSNQPQHF. The CDR3 region has the DNA TGTGCCAGCAGCTTATCAGGGGGGAGCAATCAGCCCCAGCATTTT.

A note on this clone: The CDR3 does not close with the conserved phenylalanine or tryptophan, likely indicating a read error. The limits of the CDR3 on the DNA are not certain, so only TCRdb's listed CDR3 is given. This chain links TRBV10-1 with TRBJ1-5; TRBD1 is the table's D call and was not checked against the DNA. The CDR3 totals 14 residues, both ends included. Germline V gives CDR1 WNHNN, CDR2 SYGVQD (reference sequence). CDR3 amino acids: CASSSRWGPRTHFV.

The chain recombines TRBV7-9 with TRBJ1-1; TRBD1 aligns across 9 bases. The CDR3 contains 15 residues. Germline lookup yields CDR1 SEHNR and CDR2 FQNEAQ (reference sequence). Unmatched junction bases numbered 7, after V lost 3 bases and J lost 5 bases. The DNA for the CDR3 is TGTGCCAGCAGCTTCAACAGGGGGCGGAAGACTGAAGCTTTCTTT. Encoded protein: CASSFNRGRKTEAFF.

This clone was detected once. This rearrangement joins TRBV7-2 to TRBJ2-1, with TRBD2 identical over 15 bases. Germline values: CDR1 SGHTA, CDR2 FQGNSA. The CDR3 has 14 amino acids. V trimming: 3 bases; J trimming: 10 bases; junction bases outside the gene matches: 1. The CDR3 nucleotides are TGTGCCAGCAGCTTCGGGACTAGCGGGGGGGAGCAGTTCTTC. Protein product: CASSFGTSGGEQFF. The full variable domain, with the rest looked up from reference TRBV7-2 and TRBJ2-1, is GAGVSQSPSNKVTEKGKDVELRCDPISGHTALYWYRQSLGQGLEFLIYFQGNSAPDKSGLPSDRFSAERTGGSVSTLTIQRTQQEDSAVYLCASSFGTSGGEQFFGPGTRLTVL.

The chain links TRBV5-4 to TRBJ1-2; no clear D gene. The V gene lost 2 bases and the J gene lost 1 base, with 9 bases spanning the gap. Looked up from germline, CDR1 is SGHNT and CDR2 is YYREEE (reference sequence). The CDR3 runs 14 residues. The CDR3 DNA follows: TGTGCCAGCAGCTTCTGGAGCGATAACTATGGCTACACCTTC. It is translated as CASSFWSDNYGYTF.

J is TRBJ1-5 and V is TRBV15, with unresolved D. V lost 0 bases to trimming and J lost 7 bases, with 7 bases between them. Germline assignment: CDR1 LNHNV and CDR2 YYDKDF (reference sequence). The CDR3 totals 13 residues. The CDR3 sequence is CATSRDRRQPQHF. CDR3 sequence (DNA): TGTGCCACCAGCAGAGATCGCAGACAGCCCCAGCATTTT. The full variable domain, in which reference TRBV15 and TRBJ1-5 provide the parts outside the CDR3, is DAMVIQNPRYQVTQFGKPVTLSCSQTLNHNVMYWYQQKSSQAPKLLFHYYDKDFNNEADTPDNFQSRRPNTSFCFLDIRSPGLGDTAMYLCATSRDRRQPQHFGDGTRLSIL.

The V and J genes are TRBV2 and TRBJ2-1; D uncertain. The CDR3 has 16 amino acids. V lost 2 bases and J 8 bases, leaving 19 bases between the germline ends. Germline assignment: CDR1 SNHLY and CDR2 FYNNEI. The CDR3 DNA is TGTGCCAGCAGTGAATCCGACCCCACACTAAGCCATGAGCAGTTCTTC. It specifies CASSESDPTLSHEQFF.

This clone appeared a single time. The J gene is TRBJ2-3, the V gene TRBV2; 13 bases fit TRBD2. The CDR3 is 14 amino acids. V dropped 8 bases and J dropped 4; count of bases not matched to a gene: 3. The germline gives CDR1 SNHLY, CDR2 FYNNEI. DNA of the CDR3: TGTGCCAGCGGACTAGCGGGGGCCGCAGATACGCAGTATTTT. This translates into CASGLAGAADTQYF.

In its sample, this clone was seen once. The gene calls are TRBV28 and TRBJ2-5, with 9 bases fitting TRBD1. CDR1 and CDR2 from the germline V gene are MDHEN and SYDVKM. The CDR3 has 15 residues. V lost 5 bases, J lost 2 bases, and 6 bases stayed unmatched. The CDR3 spells CASSAGTGLQETQYF. In DNA, the CDR3 is TGTGCCAGCAGTGCCGGGACAGGGCTACAAGAGACCCAGTACTTC.

This chain joins TRBV19 and TRBJ2-1; tentatively, D is TRBD2 (5 bases). The CDR3 consists of 14 residues. Trimming removed 3 bases from V and 5 bases from J, with 11 bases in between. The germline gives CDR1 LNHDA, CDR2 SQIVND (reference sequence). This CDR3 reads CASSIFGLNNEQFF. CDR3 nucleotides: TGTGCCAGTAGTATCTTCGGACTCAACAATGAGCAGTTCTTC.

The V gene is TRBV14, the J gene TRBJ1-2; D may be TRBD1 (6 bases). CDR1 is SGHDN and CDR2 is FVKESK in the germline V gene. The CDR3 is 15 amino acids. Trimming shortened V by 0 bases and J by 8 bases, and 16 bases separated the two germline ends. The CDR3 loop is CASSQDGRGAEGYTF. The CDR3 DNA follows: TGTGCCAGCAGCCAAGATGGACGGGGGGCTGAGGGCTACACCTTC.

The chain couples TRBV10-3 to TRBJ1-1, with 7 bases identical to TRBD1. The germline gives CDR1 ENHRY, CDR2 SYGVKD. CDR3 size: 14 residues. J was trimmed by 7 bases and V by 0 bases; bases with no gene match: 5. The chain's CDR3 is CAISESRGGVEAFF. CDR3 DNA: TGTGCCATCAGTGAGTCAAGAGGGGGCGTTGAAGCTTTCTTT.

This clone has only one observation. The rearrangement links TRBV7-9 to TRBJ1-1; TRBD1 aligns across 7 bases. This CDR3 spans 11 amino acids. V shed 6 bases and J 10 bases; nucleotides not matched to a gene: 5. Germline values: CDR1 SEHNR, CDR2 FQNEAQ (reference sequence). As DNA, the CDR3 is TGTGCCAGCAGACGACAGGGTTCAGCTTTCTTT. This translates into CASRRQGSAFF.

This clone turned up a few times. V usage is TRBV30 and J usage is TRBJ1-6; 8 nucleotides align to TRBD1. CDR3 size: 13 residues. CDR1 GTSNPN and CDR2 SVGIG come from the germline V gene (reference sequence). After removal of 4 bases from V and 10 bases from J, the junction contained 6 bases not matched to a gene. Here the CDR3 reads CAWNAGGESPLHF. CDR3 bases: TGTGCCTGGAACGCAGGGGGCGAGTCACCCCTCCACTTT.

This chain links TRBV2 with TRBJ2-2; 11 bases are shared with TRBD2. Per germline, CDR1 SNHLY and CDR2 FYNNEI. The CDR3 is 15 residues long. V lost 6 bases and J lost 7; bases outside the gene matches: 7. The CDR3 DNA sequence: TGTGCCAGCAGACCCACTAGCGGGAGAAACGGGGAGCTGTTTTTT. It codes for CASRPTSGRNGELFF. Together with reference TRBV2 and TRBJ2-2, the CDR3 gives the full variable domain: EPEVTQTPSHQVTQMGQEVILRCVPISNHLYFYWYRQILGQKVEFLVSFYNNEISEKSEIFDDQFSVERPDGSNFTLKIRSTKLEDSAMYFCASRPTSGRNGELFFGEGSRLTVL.

Only a few counts were recorded for this clone. The rearrangement joins TRBV28 to TRBJ1-4, with TRBD1 as a possible D gene (5 bases). From germline, CDR1 is MDHEN and CDR2 SYDVKM. Trimming removed 6 bases from V and 2 bases from J, with 13 bases in between. This CDR3 contains 15 residues. The CDR3 protein is CASSLKGATNEKLFF. CDR3 sequence (DNA): TGTGCCAGCAGCCTTAAAGGGGCCACTAATGAAAAACTGTTTTTT.

The genes are TRBV6-5 and TRBJ1-5; D is undetermined. The length of the CDR3 is 13 residues. The germline V gene has CDR1 MNHEY and CDR2 SVGAGI. V gave up 0 bases and J gave up 7 bases, with 7 bases separating them. CDR3 nucleotide sequence: TGTGCCAGCAGTTACTCTAGAATCCAGCCCCAGCATTTT. As protein: CASSYSRIQPQHF.

This clone was seen only once. This sequence joins TRBV4-3 and TRBJ1-2; no clear D. CDR1 and CDR2 (germline): LGHNA, YSLEER. Trimming took 0 bases from V and 4 from J, leaving 15 bases between them. This CDR3 is 16 amino acids long. CDR3 coding DNA: TGCGCCAGCAGCCAAGAGGCGCGGGCGGCTATCTATGGCTACACCTTC. Its protein is CASSQEARAAIYGYTF.

The gene calls are TRBV7-2 and TRBJ1-1; the D gene is possibly TRBD1 (5 bases). Trimming stripped 8 bases from V and 4 bases from J, with 17 bases between. CDR3 length: 14 residues. Germline V gene lookup returns CDR1 SGHTA and CDR2 FQGNSA. In nucleotides, the CDR3 is TGTGCCAGCTCCAGGGAGGGGCGGAGCACTGAAGCTTTCTTT. Translation gives CASSREGRSTEAFF.

The rearrangement joins TRBV2 to TRBJ2-7; 11 bases line up with TRBD1. CDR3 length equals 14 residues. The ends lost 8 bases at V and 4 bases at J; junction bases unmatched: 7. Germline-derived CDR1 and CDR2 are SNHLY and FYNNEI. In DNA, the CDR3 is TGTGCCAGCTTCTACGGGGACAGGGGGTACGAGCAGTACTTC. This codes for CASFYGDRGYEQYF.

This clone was detected only once. The CDR3 DNA sequence: TGTGCCAGCAGCTTAGTACCGGATGGCTACACCTTC. Its protein product is CASSLVPDGYTF. V gene TRBV7-2 combines with J gene TRBJ1-2; D gene unclear. The V gene lost 1 base and the J gene lost 6 bases, with 6 bases spanning the gap. The germline CDR1 and CDR2 sequences are SGHTA and FQGNSA. This CDR3 region has 12 residues. Filled out from reference TRBV7-2 and TRBJ1-2, the complete variable domain reads GAGVSQSPSNKVTEKGKDVELRCDPISGHTALYWYRQSLGQGLEFLIYFQGNSAPDKSGLPSDRFSAERTGGSVSTLTIQRTQQEDSAVYLCASSLVPDGYTFGSGTRLTVV.

The chain is built from TRBV7-2 and TRBJ2-1; D not resolved. The CDR3 extends over 15 amino acids. Trimming shortened V by 1 base and J by 0 bases, and 7 bases separated the two germline ends. From germline, CDR1 is SGHTA and CDR2 FQGNSA. The DNA of the CDR3 is TGTGCCAGCAGCTTAGTATCTAGCTCCTACAATGAGCAGTTCTTC. Translating gives CASSLVSSSYNEQFF.

This clone was detected a few times. The gene calls are TRBV18 and TRBJ1-2, with 8 bases fitting TRBD1. J lost 4 bases, V lost 6 bases, and 13 bases had no gene match. The CDR3 totals 16 residues. Germline CDR1 reads KGHSH; CDR2 reads LQKENI. CDR3 amino acids: CASSELTGGQLYGYTF. The CDR3 DNA follows: TGTGCCAGCTCCGAACTTACAGGGGGACAACTCTATGGCTACACCTTC.

This chain links TRBV2 with TRBJ2-2; the match to TRBD1 covers 8 bases. CDR1 is SNHLY and CDR2 is FYNNEI in the germline V gene. The trim removed 8 bases at V and 1 base at J, leaving 3 bases unmatched. CDR3 length equals 14 residues. The CDR3 spells CASRGTGNTGELFF. DNA of the CDR3: TGTGCCAGCCGTGGGACAGGGAACACCGGGGAGCTGTTTTTT.

This clone was observed a few times. The chain is built from TRBV6-1 and TRBJ1-1; D gene uncertain. With 8 bases removed from V and 5 bases from J, the gap between germline ends came to 15 bases. CDR3 length: 13 residues. From germline, CDR1 is MNHNS and CDR2 SASEGT. The CDR3 DNA reads TGTGCCAGCTCGAGGGAAGTCCTGACTGAAGCTTTCTTT. This codes for CASSREVLTEAFF.

This clone was found once. This chain joins TRBV29-1 and TRBJ2-2, with D perhaps matching TRBD1 (5 bases). V lost 6 bases and J lost 0, with 11 bases in between. Looked up from germline, CDR1 is SQVTM and CDR2 is ANQGSEA. This CDR3 spans 14 amino acids. CDR3 sequence (DNA): TGCAGCGTACCGACAGATACGAACACCGGGGAGCTGTTTTTT. It translates to CSVPTDTNTGELFF.

J is TRBJ2-3 and V is TRBV6-5, with 10 nucleotides matching TRBD2. The junction had 8 bases not matched to a gene; V was cut back by 8 bases and J by 6 bases. The CDR3 loop spans 14 amino acids. Per the germline V gene, CDR1 is MNHEY and CDR2 is SVGAGI. CDR3 loop: CASAPAGGRDTQYF. As DNA, the CDR3 is TGTGCCAGCGCCCCAGCGGGGGGGCGCGATACGCAGTATTTT.